The 7 T cell receptor beta chains below come from one sample, sequenced in a study of T cells in Graves' hyperthyroidism and ophthalmopathy (dated by TCRdb to the late 2010s). Libraries were built with multiplex PCR. TCRdb records Illumina HiSeq 2000 as the sequencer. Amplification of TCR beta CDR3 regions was carried out from RNA transcripts. The first round of RT-PCR for the TCR CDR3 was performed with the HTBI primer set and the Qiagen OneStep RT-PCR kit. TCRdb itself trimmed the public reads at Q25 with fastp, ran MiXCR and retained productive beta chains. Entries that share a CDR3 protein sequence are merged under the most common genes and DNA. The sample table holds around 700,000 distinct CDR3 sequences, of which 35% were seen once. The top ten clones comprise around a third of the sample. The source material was blood. The receptors shown here come from a woman aged 40 to 50 with Graves' hyperthyroidism.

This clonotype was picked up one time. A much larger clone is a single base away; this may be a read error. This sequence joins TRBV2 and TRBJ2-5; 7 positions match TRBD2. CDR1 and CDR2 (germline): SNHLY, FYNNEI. The CDR3 contains 16 residues. Trimming removed 4 bases from V and 1 base from J; junction bases left unmatched: 9. CDR3 residues: CASSGSGVSPQETQYF. The CDR3 DNA is TGTGCCAGCAGTGGAAGCGGGGTTTCCCCCCAAGAGACCCAGTACTTC. Full variable domain (missing parts from reference TRBV2 and TRBJ2-5): EPEVTQTPSHQVTQMGQEVILRCVPISNHLYFYWYRQILGQKVEFLVSFYNNEISEKSEIFDDQFSVERPDGSNFTLKIRSTKLEDSAMYFCASSGSGVSPQETQYFGPGTRLLVL.

Comment on this clonotype: A junction end diverges from the germline sequence, so it may reflect a read error. V usage is TRBV12-3 or TRBV12-4 and J usage is TRBJ1-1, with a weak D call TRBD1 (6 bases). This CDR3 has 15 amino acids. The chain's CDR3 is CASILISGANTKAFF. CDR3 bases: TGTGCCAGCATTTTGATTTCGGGGGCGAACACTAAAGCTTTCTTT.

This chain uses TRBV12-3 or TRBV12-4 with TRBJ1-5; D ambiguous. The V and J ends lost 6 bases and 10 bases respectively, with 19 bases between them. CDR3 length: 14 amino acids. The CDR3 nucleotides read TGTGCCAGCAGCCAAAGCGGTGAAGAGGGCCCCCAGCATTTT. This translates into CASSQSGEEGPQHF.

The CDR3 nucleotides are TGTGCCAGCAGTTACCGGCGAGAGGGGGGCTACACCTTC. The encoded protein is CASSYRREGGYTF. The chain recombines TRBV6-5 with TRBJ1-2; tentative D call: TRBD1 (5 bases). The germline V and J ends were trimmed by 2 bases and 8 bases, with 12 bases remaining between them. The length of the CDR3 is 13 residues. Germline V gene data show CDR1 as MNHEY and CDR2 as SVGAGI.

The V and J genes are TRBV20-1 and TRBJ1-1; weak D call: TRBD1 (6 bases). The germline gives CDR1 DFQATT, CDR2 SNEGSKA (reference sequence). This CDR3 spans 21 amino acids. V was cut by 6 bases and J by 4 bases, with 39 bases left in between. CDR3 nucleotides: TGCAGTGCCCCGACGCCCCGAGGACGGGTTCAGAGGGGGGGTAGTGGCACTGAAGCTTTCTTT. It yields the protein CSAPTPRGRVQRGGSGTEAFF.

The chain has TRBV6-5 and TRBJ2-7, with 7 bases lining up with TRBD2. Trimming removed 0 bases from V and 4 bases from J; junction bases left unmatched: 6. Germline CDR1 reads MNHEY; CDR2 reads SVGAGI. The CDR3 runs 15 residues. CDR3 coding DNA: TGTGCCAGCAGTTACTCGGGGGGGGGAGAATACGAGCAGTACTTC. Translated, it gives CASSYSGGGEYEQYF.

The V call is TRBV19, the J call TRBJ2-2, with 9 bases identical to TRBD1. This CDR3 has 17 residues. Germline V gene sequence: CDR1 LNHDA, CDR2 SQIVND (reference sequence). V dropped 8 bases and J dropped 5; count of bases not matched to a gene: 15. The CDR3 DNA follows: TGTGCCAGTGGGACCGGGACAGGGCTCAGCCGGACCGGGGAGCTGTTTTTT. It is translated as CASGTGTGLSRTGELFF.